The TCR beta chain under discussion was sequenced for a study of cytomegalovirus exposure and HLA in healthy donors. Study-wide background: From HLA-typed donors, an early data release held 70 million to 100 million unique TCRs. For the approximately 410 genotyped donors, over 80% fell within the Caucasian-associated ancestry cluster.

Trimming left V 5 bases short and J 3 bases short, with 7 bases between. This CDR3 has 12 amino acids. Germline CDR1 and CDR2: LNHDA and SQIVND (reference sequence). The PCR contained 60 Vbeta and 13 Jbeta primers. TCRdb keeps only in-frame clones here, not all; method: immunoSEQ multiplex PCR. The table has 84,000 or so clones, less than 65% seen once; the top ten hold roughly 6%. This TCR derives from a woman between 25 and 40 years old in good health and CMV-seropositive. V usage is TRBV19 and J usage is TRBJ1-2; no firm D call. Sequencing used PBMCs. CDR3 DNA sequence: TGTGCCAGTAGTCGCCGGGACTATGGCTACACCTTC. Amino acid sequence: CASSRRDYGYTF. Full variable domain (missing parts from reference TRBV19 and TRBJ1-2): DGGITQSPKYLFRKEGQNVTLSCEQNLNHDAMYWYRQDPGQGLRLIYYSQIVNDFQKGDIAEGYSVSREKKESFPLTVTSAQKNPTAFYLCASSRRDYGYTFGSGTRLTVV.